This T cell receptor (beta chain) is drawn from a study of cytotoxic CD8 clonotypes in ibrutinib-treated CLL. The method was immunoSEQ multiplex PCR; TCRdb's version includes in-frame clones alone and lacks a portion of them. The sample carries about 160,000 clones, over 65% recorded once. TCR beta libraries used roughly 2 micrograms of DNA from cryopreserved PBMCs. In germline, CDR1 is LNHDA, CDR2 SQIVND (reference sequence). This CDR3 has 18 amino acids. V was clipped by 4 bases and J by 1 base; unmatched bases: 12. The genes are TRBV19 and TRBJ1-1, with 10 bases aligning to TRBD1. Specimen: PBMCs, collected after 12 months of ibrutinib treatment. This TCR came from a human donor with chronic lymphocytic leukemia. This CDR3 reads CASSRPTGTGAANTEAFF. Here the CDR3 DNA reads TGTGCCAGTAGTAGGCCAACCGGGACAGGGGCCGCGAACACTGAAGCTTTCTTT.